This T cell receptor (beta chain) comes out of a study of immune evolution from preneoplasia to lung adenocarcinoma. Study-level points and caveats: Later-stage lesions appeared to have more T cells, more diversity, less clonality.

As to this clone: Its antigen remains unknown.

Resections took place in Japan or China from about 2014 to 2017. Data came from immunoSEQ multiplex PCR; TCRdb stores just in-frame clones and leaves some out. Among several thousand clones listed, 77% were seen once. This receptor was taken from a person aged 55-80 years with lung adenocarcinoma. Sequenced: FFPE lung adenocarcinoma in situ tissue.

The CDR3 bases are TGCAGCGCAGCGGGGGGGCCAAATGAGCAGTTCTTC. Translated: CSAAGGPNEQFF. This chain uses TRBV29-1 with TRBJ2-1; TRBD2 matches at 10 bases. Per germline, CDR1 SQVTM and CDR2 ANQGSEA. The CDR3 spans 12 residues. V gave up 7 bases and J gave up 7 bases; unmatched junction bases: 4.